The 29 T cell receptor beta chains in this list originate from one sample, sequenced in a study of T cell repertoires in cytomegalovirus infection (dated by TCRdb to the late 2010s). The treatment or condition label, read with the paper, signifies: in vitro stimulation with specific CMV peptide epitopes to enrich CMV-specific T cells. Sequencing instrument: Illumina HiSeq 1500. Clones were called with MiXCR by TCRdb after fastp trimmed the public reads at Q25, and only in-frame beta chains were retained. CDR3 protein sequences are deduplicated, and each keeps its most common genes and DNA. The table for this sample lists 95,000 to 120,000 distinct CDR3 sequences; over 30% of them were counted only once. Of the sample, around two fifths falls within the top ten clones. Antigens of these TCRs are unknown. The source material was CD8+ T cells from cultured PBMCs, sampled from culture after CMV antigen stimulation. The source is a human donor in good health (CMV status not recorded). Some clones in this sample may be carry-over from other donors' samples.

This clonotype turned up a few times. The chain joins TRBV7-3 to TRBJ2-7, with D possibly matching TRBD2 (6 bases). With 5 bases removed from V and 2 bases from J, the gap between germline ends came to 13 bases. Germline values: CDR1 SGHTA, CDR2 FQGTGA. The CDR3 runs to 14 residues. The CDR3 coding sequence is TGTGCCAGCAGCCCACAGTCGGGAGCCTACGAGCAGTACTTC. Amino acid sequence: CASSPQSGAYEQYF.

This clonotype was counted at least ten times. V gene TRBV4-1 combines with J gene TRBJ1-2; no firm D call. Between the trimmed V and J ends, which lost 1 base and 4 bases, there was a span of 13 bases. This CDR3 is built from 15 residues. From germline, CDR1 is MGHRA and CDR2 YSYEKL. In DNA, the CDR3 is TGCGCCAGCAGCCAAGGGGGTGACGGGAGCTATGGCTACACCTTC. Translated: CASSQGGDGSYGYTF.

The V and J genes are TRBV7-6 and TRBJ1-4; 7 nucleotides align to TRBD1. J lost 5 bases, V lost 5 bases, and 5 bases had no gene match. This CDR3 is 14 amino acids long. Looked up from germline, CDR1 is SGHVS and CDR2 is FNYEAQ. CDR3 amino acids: CASSGDRSNEKLFF. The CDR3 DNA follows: TGTGCCAGCAGCGGGGACAGAAGCAATGAAAAACTGTTTTTT.

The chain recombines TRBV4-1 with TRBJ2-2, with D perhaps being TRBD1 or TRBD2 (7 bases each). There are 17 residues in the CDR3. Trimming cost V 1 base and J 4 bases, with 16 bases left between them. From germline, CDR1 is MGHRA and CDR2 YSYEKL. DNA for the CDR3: TGCGCCAGCAGCCAAGGACGGGGAGGGGGCCGCACCGGGGAGCTGTTTTTT. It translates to CASSQGRGGGRTGELFF.

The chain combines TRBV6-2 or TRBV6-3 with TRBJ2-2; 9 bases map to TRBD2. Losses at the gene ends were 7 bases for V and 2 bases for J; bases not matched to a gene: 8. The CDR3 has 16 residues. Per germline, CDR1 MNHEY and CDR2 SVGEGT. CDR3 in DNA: TGTGCCAGCACCGGCGGGGGGGACGCTAACACCGGGGAGCTGTTTTTT. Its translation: CASTGGGDANTGELFF.

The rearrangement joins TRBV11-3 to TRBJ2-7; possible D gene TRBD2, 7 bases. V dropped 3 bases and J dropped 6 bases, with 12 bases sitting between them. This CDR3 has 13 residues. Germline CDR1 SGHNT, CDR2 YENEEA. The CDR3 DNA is TGTGCCAGCAGCTTGGGGGGGCGCAGCGAGCAGTACTTC. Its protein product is CASSLGGRSEQYF.

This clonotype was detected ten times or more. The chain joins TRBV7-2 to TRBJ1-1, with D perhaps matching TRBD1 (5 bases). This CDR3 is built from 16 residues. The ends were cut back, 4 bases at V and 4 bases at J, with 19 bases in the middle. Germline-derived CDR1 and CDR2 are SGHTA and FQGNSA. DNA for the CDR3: TGTGCCAGCAGCTCCCCGACGGGGGGTGGAGGCACTGAAGCTTTCTTT. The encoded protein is CASSSPTGGGGTEAFF. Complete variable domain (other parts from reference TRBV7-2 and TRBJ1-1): GAGVSQSPSNKVTEKGKDVELRCDPISGHTALYWYRQSLGQGLEFLIYFQGNSAPDKSGLPSDRFSAERTGGSVSTLTIQRTQQEDSAVYLCASSSPTGGGGTEAFFGQGTRLTVV.

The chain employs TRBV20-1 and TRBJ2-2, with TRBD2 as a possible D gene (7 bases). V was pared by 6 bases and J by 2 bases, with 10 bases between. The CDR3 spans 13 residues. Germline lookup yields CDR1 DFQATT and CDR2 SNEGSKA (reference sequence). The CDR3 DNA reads TGCAGTGCCCGGGGGGCCAACACCGGGGAGCTGTTTTTT. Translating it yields CSARGANTGELFF.

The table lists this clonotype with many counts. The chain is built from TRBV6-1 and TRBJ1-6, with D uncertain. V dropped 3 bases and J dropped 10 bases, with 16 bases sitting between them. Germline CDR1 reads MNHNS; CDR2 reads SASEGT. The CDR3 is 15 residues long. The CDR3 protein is CASSESVLLRSPLHF. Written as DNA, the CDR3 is TGTGCCAGCAGTGAGTCGGTACTCCTACGCTCACCCCTCCACTTT.

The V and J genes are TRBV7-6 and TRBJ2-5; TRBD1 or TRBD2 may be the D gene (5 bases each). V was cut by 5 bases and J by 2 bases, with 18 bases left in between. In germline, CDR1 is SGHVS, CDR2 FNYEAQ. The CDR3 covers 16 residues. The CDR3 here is CASSDDPWDGQETQYF. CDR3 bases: TGTGCCAGCAGCGACGACCCGTGGGACGGACAAGAGACCCAGTACTTC.

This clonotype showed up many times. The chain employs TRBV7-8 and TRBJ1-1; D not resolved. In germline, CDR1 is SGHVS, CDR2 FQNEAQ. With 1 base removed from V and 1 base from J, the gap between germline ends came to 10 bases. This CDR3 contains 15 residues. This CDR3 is CASSLGAEANTEAFF. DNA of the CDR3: TGTGCCAGCAGCTTAGGGGCAGAAGCGAACACTGAAGCTTTCTTT. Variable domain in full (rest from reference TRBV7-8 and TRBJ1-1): GAGVSQSPRYKVAKRGQDVALRCDPISGHVSLFWYQQALGQGPEFLTYFQNEAQLDKSGLPSDRFFAERPEGSVSTLKIQRTQQEDSAVYLCASSLGAEANTEAFFGQGTRLTVV.

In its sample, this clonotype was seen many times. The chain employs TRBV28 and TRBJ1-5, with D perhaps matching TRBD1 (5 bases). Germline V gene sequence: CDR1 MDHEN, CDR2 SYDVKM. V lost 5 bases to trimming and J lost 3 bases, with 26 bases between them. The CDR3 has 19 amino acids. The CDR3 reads CASSARVGKHINLNQPQHF. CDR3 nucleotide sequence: TGTGCCAGCAGTGCCAGGGTTGGCAAGCATATTAACCTCAATCAGCCCCAGCATTTT.

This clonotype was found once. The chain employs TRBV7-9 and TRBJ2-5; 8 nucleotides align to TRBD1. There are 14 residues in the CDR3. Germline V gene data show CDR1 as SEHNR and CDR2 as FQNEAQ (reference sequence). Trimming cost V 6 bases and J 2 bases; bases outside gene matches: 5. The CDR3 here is CASRVTGVQETQYF. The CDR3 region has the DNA TGTGCCAGCAGGGTGACAGGGGTACAAGAGACCCAGTACTTC. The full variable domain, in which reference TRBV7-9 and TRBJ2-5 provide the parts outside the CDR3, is DTGVSQNPRHKITKRGQNVTFRCDPISEHNRLYWYRQTLGQGPEFLTYFQNEAQLEKSRLLSDRFSAERPKGSFSTLEIQRTEQGDSAMYLCASRVTGVQETQYFGPGTRLLVL.

Here the CDR3 reads CASSFGGRTGEQYF. In DNA, the CDR3 is TGTGCCAGCAGCTTTGGAGGGAGGACTGGCGAGCAGTACTTC. V and J are TRBV7-8 and TRBJ2-7, with D perhaps matching TRBD2 (6 bases). Germline-derived CDR1 and CDR2 are SGHVS and FQNEAQ. The CDR3 has 14 amino acids. V was pared by 3 bases and J by 6 bases, with 15 bases between. Supplemented by reference TRBV7-8 and TRBJ2-7, the full variable domain reads GAGVSQSPRYKVAKRGQDVALRCDPISGHVSLFWYQQALGQGPEFLTYFQNEAQLDKSGLPSDRFFAERPEGSVSTLKIQRTQQEDSAVYLCASSFGGRTGEQYFGPGTRLTVT.

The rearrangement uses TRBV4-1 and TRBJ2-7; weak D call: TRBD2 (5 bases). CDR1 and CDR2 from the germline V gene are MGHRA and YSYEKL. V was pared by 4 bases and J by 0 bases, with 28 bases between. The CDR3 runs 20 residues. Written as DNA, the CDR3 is TGCGCCAGCAGCCGACTACACGTTAGCCCGGGCACCAAAACCTCCTACGAGCAGTACTTC. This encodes CASSRLHVSPGTKTSYEQYF.

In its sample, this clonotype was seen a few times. CDR3 DNA sequence: TGTGCCAGCAGTTATCGTGGGACCCAGTACTTC. Translated: CASSYRGTQYF. This chain joins TRBV6-2 or TRBV6-3 and TRBJ2-5; D unresolved. Deletions cut 3 bases from V and 7 bases from J, with 6 bases between. Germline V gene lookup returns CDR1 MNHEY and CDR2 SVGEGT. This CDR3 is built from 11 residues.

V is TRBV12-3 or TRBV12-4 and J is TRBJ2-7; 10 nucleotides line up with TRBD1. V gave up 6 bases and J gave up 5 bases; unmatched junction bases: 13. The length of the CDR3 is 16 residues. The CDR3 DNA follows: TGTGCCAGCAGCCCACAACCGGGACAGGGGTGGCACGAGCAGTACTTC. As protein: CASSPQPGQGWHEQYF.

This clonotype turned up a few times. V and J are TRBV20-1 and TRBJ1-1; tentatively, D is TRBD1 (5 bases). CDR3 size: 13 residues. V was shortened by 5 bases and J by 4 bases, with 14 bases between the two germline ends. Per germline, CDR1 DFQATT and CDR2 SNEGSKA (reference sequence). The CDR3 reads CSARQSRGTEAFF. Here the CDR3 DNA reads TGCAGTGCTCGACAGTCAAGGGGCACTGAAGCTTTCTTT.

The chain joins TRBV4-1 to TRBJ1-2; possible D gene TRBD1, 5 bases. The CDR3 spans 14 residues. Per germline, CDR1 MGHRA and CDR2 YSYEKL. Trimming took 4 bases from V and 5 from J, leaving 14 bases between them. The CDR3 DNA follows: TGCGCCAGCAGCCCTGGGGGGACCTCTTATGGCTACACCTTC. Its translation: CASSPGGTSYGYTF.

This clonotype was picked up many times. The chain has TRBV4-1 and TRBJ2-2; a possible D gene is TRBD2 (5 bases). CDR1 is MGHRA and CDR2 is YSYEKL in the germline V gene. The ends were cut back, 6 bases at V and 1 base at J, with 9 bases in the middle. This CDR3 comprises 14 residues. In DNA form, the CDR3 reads TGCGCCAGCAGGAACCGGGGGAACACCGGGGAGCTGTTTTTT. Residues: CASRNRGNTGELFF.

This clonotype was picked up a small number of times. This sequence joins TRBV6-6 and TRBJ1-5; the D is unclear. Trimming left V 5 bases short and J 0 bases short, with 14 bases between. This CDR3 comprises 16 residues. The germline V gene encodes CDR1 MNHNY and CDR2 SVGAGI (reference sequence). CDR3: CASSEAGLYSNQPQHF. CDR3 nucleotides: TGTGCCAGCAGTGAGGCCGGACTTTATAGCAATCAGCCCCAGCATTTT.

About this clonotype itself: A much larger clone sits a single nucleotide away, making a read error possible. CDR3 sequence (DNA): TGTGTCAGCAGCCAGGGACTAAGCTACGAGCAGTACTTC. Protein: CVSSQGLSYEQYF. The chain carries TRBV7-6 and TRBJ2-7; TRBD2 matches at 7 bases. The CDR3 length is 13 residues. CDR1 is SGHVS and CDR2 is FNYEAQ in the germline V gene. The full variable domain, completed using reference TRBV7-6 and TRBJ2-7, is GAGVSQSPRYKVTKRGQDVALRCDPISGHVSLYWYRQALGQGPEFLTYFNYEAQQDKSGLPNDRFSAERPEGSISTLTIQRTEQRDSAMYRCVSSQGLSYEQYFGPGTRLTVT.

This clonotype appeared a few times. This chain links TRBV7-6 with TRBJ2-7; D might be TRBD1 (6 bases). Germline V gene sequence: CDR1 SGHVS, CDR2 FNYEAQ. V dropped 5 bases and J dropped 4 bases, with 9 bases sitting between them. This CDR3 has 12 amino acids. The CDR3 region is CASSQGLYEQYF. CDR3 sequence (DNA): TGTGCCAGCAGCCAGGGGTTGTACGAGCAGTACTTC. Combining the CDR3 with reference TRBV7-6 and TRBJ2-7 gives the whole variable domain GAGVSQSPRYKVTKRGQDVALRCDPISGHVSLYWYRQALGQGPEFLTYFNYEAQQDKSGLPNDRFSAERPEGSISTLTIQRTEQRDSAMYRCASSQGLYEQYFGPGTRLTVT.

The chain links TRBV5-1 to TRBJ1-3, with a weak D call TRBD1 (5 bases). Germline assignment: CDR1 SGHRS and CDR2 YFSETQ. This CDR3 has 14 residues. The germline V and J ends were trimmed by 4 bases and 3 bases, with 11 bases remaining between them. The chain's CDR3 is CASSAGLRGNTIYF. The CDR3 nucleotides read TGCGCCAGCAGCGCAGGGTTGCGTGGAAACACCATATATTTT. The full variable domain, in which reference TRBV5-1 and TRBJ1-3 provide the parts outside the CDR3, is KAGVTQTPRYLIKTRGQQVTLSCSPISGHRSVSWYQQTPGQGLQFLFEYFSETQRNKGNFPGRFSGRQFSNSRSEMNVSTLELGDSALYLCASSAGLRGNTIYFGEGSWLTVV.

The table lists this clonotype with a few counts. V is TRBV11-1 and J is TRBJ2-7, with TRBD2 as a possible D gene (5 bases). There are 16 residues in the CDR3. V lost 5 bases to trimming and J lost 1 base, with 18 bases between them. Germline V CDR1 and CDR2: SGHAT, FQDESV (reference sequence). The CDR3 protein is CASSPSTRTGSYEQYF. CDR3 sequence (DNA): TGTGCCAGCAGCCCGTCCACTAGAACGGGATCCTACGAGCAGTACTTC.

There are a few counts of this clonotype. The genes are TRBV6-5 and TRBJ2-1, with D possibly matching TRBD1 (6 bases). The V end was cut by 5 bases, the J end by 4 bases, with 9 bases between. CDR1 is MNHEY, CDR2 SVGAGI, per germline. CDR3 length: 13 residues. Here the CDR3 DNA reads TGTGCCAGCAGTAACCAGGGGTACAATGAGCAGTTCTTC. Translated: CASSNQGYNEQFF.

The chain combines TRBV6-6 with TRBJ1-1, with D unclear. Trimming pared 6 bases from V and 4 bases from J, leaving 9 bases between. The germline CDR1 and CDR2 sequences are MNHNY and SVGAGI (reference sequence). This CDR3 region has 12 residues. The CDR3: CASSPSGTEAFF. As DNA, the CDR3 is TGTGCCAGCAGCCCCTCGGGCACTGAAGCTTTCTTT.

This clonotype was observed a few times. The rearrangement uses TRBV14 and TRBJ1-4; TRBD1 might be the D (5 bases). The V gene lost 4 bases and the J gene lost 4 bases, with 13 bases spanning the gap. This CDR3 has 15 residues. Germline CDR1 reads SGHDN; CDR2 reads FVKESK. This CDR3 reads CASSPGEGINEKLFF. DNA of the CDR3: TGTGCCAGCAGCCCCGGAGAGGGGATTAATGAAAAACTGTTTTTT.

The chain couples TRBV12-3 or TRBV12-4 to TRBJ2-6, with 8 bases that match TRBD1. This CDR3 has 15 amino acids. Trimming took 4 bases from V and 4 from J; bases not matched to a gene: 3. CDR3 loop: CASSWTGLGANVLTF. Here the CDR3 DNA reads TGTGCCAGCAGTTGGACAGGGTTAGGGGCCAACGTCCTGACTTTC.